This record looks at one TCR beta chain sequence and its context. Its antigen is undetermined. 60 Vbeta and 13 Jbeta primers were used in PCR. Assay: immunoSEQ multiplex PCR; the TCRdb copy retains only in-frame clones and omits some. The sample has about 150,000 clones, around 73% seen once. This sample stems from a study of cytomegalovirus exposure and HLA in healthy donors. Study-wide points: Diagnosis of cytomegalovirus status made by the classifier reportedly showed high specificity and sensitivity.

What was sequenced was PBMCs. The sequence came from a woman aged 18-29 years in good health and CMV-seropositive.

The CDR3 DNA reads as TGTGCCAGCAGTGAAACCGGACAGGGGGGTACTGAAGCTTTCTTT. Protein product: CASSETGQGGTEAFF. The chain employs TRBV2 and TRBJ1-1, with 10 nucleotides matching TRBD1. The V gene end was trimmed by 2 bases and the J gene end by 5 bases; junction bases not matched to a gene: 5. This CDR3 comprises 15 residues. Germline CDR1 SNHLY, CDR2 FYNNEI.